This T cell receptor beta chain emerged from a study of blood T cells in healthy people across ages. General study points: Long-lived and aged donors differed, with more naive CD4+ cells and higher diversity in the long-lived.

The CDR3 totals 15 residues. Germline V lookup: CDR1 MNHNS, CDR2 SASEGT. Trimming left V 0 bases short and J 3 bases short, with 11 bases between. This clonotype appeared a few times. Its antigen is unidentified. The authors ran a second PCR of 7 to 11 cycles using a sample-barcoded 5' primer and a J-beta primer mix. Unique molecular identifiers of 12 random nucleotides labeled each cDNA. Each CDR3 protein gets one entry after TCRdb re-called the 5' RACE reads with MiXCR. The sample includes some 1.6 million distinct CDR3 sequences, around 35% of them seen just once. Sequencing input: blood. This receptor was taken from a woman in her twenties or thirties in good health. The chain uses TRBV6-1 and TRBJ1-2; no clear D. The CDR3 protein is CASSEARISHYGYTF. The DNA of the CDR3 is TGTGCCAGCAGTGAAGCGCGCATTAGCCACTATGGCTACACCTTC.